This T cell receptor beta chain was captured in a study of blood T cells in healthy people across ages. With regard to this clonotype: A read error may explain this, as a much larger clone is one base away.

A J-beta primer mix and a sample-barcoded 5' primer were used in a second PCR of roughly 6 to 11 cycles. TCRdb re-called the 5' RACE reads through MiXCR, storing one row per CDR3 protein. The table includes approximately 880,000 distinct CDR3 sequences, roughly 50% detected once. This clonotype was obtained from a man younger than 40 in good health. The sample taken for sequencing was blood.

DNA of the CDR3: TGTGCCAGCAGCGGGCGGGGGACCTACAGTGAGCAGTTCTTC. Translation: CASSGRGTYSEQFF. This rearrangement joins TRBV7-2 to TRBJ2-1, with 7 bases that match TRBD2. Per germline, CDR1 SGHTA and CDR2 FQGNSA. This CDR3 spans 14 amino acids.